The clone carrying this TCR beta chain has more than one count but fewer than ten. The antigen is unknown. This CDR3 has 14 amino acids. CDR1 SGHRS and CDR2 YFSETQ come from the germline V gene. The ends were cut back, 4 bases at V and 1 base at J, with 11 bases in the middle. The data were obtained in a study of beta chain features in type 1 diabetes. Whole-study results and caveats: Moderate but significant shortening of TCRB CDR3s was recorded in all four CD4+ subsets from Type 1 diabetes patients.

Investigators reverse transcribed all isolated RNA, so they sequenced expressed TCRB transcripts. Clones were read by immunoSEQ multiplex PCR, and TCRdb kept only the in-frame ones, dropping some. This table holds under 300,000 clones, roughly 13% found once. The gene calls are TRBV5-1 and TRBJ1-1; unclear D gene. This receptor was identified in a man in his thirties or forties with type 1 diabetes. The source material was naive CD4+ T cells from blood. This chain's CDR3 is CASSPETWNTEAFF. The CDR3 nucleotides read TGCGCCAGCAGCCCCGAGACATGGAACACTGAAGCTTTCTTT.